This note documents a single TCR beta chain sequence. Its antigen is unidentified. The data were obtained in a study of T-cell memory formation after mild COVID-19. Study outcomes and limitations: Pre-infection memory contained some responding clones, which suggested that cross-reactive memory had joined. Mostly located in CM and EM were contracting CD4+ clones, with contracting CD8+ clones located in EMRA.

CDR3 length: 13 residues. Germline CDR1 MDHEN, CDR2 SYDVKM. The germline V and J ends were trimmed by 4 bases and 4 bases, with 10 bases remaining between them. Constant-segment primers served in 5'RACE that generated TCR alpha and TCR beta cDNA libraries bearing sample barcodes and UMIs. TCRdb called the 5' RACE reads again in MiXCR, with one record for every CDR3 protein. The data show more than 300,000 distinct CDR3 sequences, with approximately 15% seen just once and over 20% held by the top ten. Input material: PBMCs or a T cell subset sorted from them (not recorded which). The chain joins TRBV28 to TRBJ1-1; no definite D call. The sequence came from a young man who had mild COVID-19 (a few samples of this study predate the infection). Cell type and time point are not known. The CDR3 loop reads CASSSWAPTEAFF. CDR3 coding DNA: TGTGCCAGCAGTTCCTGGGCACCCACTGAAGCTTTCTTT.